This passage covers 17 T cell receptor beta chains from one sample sequenced in a study of Graves' ophthalmopathy and Graves' hyperthyroidism. Amplification from RNA transcripts yielded the TCR beta CDR3 regions. First-round RT-PCR with HTBI primers preceded a second-round multiplex PCR. TCRdb re-analysed the multiplex PCR reads in MiXCR, keeping a single row per CDR3 protein. This sample yields 200,000 to 300,000 distinct CDR3 sequences, of which 45% to 55% are seen a single time; roughly 50% belongs to the top ten. Sequencing was done on a sample of peripheral blood. The receptor set was obtained from an adult man with Graves' ophthalmopathy.

The rearrangement uses TRBV10-3 and TRBJ2-3; 10 nucleotides match TRBD2. The V gene's germline CDR1 is ENHRY and CDR2 SYGVKD. Trimming removed 6 bases from V and 2 bases from J; junction bases left unmatched: 8. The CDR3 spans 16 residues. The CDR3 here is CAIRVSGGALTDTQYF. The CDR3 nucleotides read TGTGCCATCAGGGTGAGCGGGGGGGCCCTCACAGATACGCAGTATTTT.

J is TRBJ2-7 and V is TRBV4-2, with TRBD2 as a possible D gene (5 bases). The CDR3 spans 15 residues. The V and J ends lost 0 bases and 2 bases respectively, with 11 bases between them. CDR1 and CDR2 (germline): LGHNA, YNFKEQ. CDR3: CASSQDGGTTYEQYF. Written as DNA, the CDR3 is TGTGCCAGCAGCCAAGATGGAGGAACCACCTACGAGCAGTACTTC.

The genes are TRBV29-1 and TRBJ1-1; TRBD1 agrees at 11 bases. This CDR3 has 13 residues. The V segment lost 6 bases and the J segment 1 base; nucleotides outside the gene matches: 1. Per the germline V gene, CDR1 is SQVTM and CDR2 is ANQGSEA. The CDR3 DNA reads TGCAGCGTAGGACAGGGGGCGAACACTGAAGCTTTCTTT. Translation: CSVGQGANTEAFF.

V usage is TRBV9 and J usage is TRBJ1-6; D unclear. The CDR3 contains 13 residues. V dropped 4 bases and J dropped 8 bases, with 10 bases sitting between them. The germline V gene encodes CDR1 SGDLS and CDR2 YYNGEE. Here the CDR3 reads CASSTVVDSPLHF. CDR3 nucleotides: TGTGCCAGCAGCACCGTGGTGGATTCACCCCTCCACTTT.

This rearrangement joins TRBV24-1 to TRBJ1-1; 9 nucleotides line up with TRBD1. The CDR3 has 16 amino acids. The V gene end was trimmed by 0 bases and the J gene end by 4 bases; junction bases not matched to a gene: 5. From germline, CDR1 is KGHDR and CDR2 SFDVKD. The CDR3 DNA is TGTGCCACCAGTGATTTGATGGGACAGGGCCGCACTGAAGCTTTCTTT. Protein product: CATSDLMGQGRTEAFF.

This chain uses TRBV10-1 with TRBJ2-2; D not certain. CDR3 size: 14 residues. Per the germline V gene, CDR1 is WNHNN and CDR2 is SYGVQD (reference sequence). Trimming pared 0 bases from V and 7 bases from J, leaving 9 bases between. Here the CDR3 reads CASSESAYYGELFF. In DNA form, the CDR3 reads TGCGCCAGCAGTGAGTCAGCGTACTACGGGGAGCTGTTTTTT.

V and J are TRBV9 and TRBJ2-6, with TRBD1 matching over 11 bases. Germline assignment: CDR1 SGDLS and CDR2 YYNGEE. This CDR3 region has 17 residues. Losses at the gene ends were 3 bases for V and 1 base for J; bases not matched to a gene: 3. CDR3 residues: CASSAGQGASGANVLTF. CDR3 nucleotides: TGTGCCAGCAGCGCAGGACAGGGGGCGTCTGGGGCCAACGTCCTGACTTTC.

CDR3 loop: CASSEQRGWSYGYTF. As DNA, the CDR3 is TGTGCCAGCAGTGAGCAGCGGGGGTGGTCCTATGGCTACACCTTC. The chain recombines TRBV6-1 with TRBJ1-2, with D perhaps TRBD1 (5 bases). Trimming removed 3 bases from V and 4 bases from J, with 15 bases in between. Per the germline V gene, CDR1 is MNHNS and CDR2 is SASEGT. This CDR3 has 15 residues.

V and J are TRBV7-9 and TRBJ2-3; D is uncertain. V was shortened by 1 base and J by 14 bases, with 16 bases between the two germline ends. Germline values: CDR1 SEHNR, CDR2 FQNEAQ (reference sequence). The CDR3 totals 13 residues. CDR3 DNA sequence: TGTGCCAGCAGCTTAGGGGCCGACGAAATGGGGTATTTT. Amino acid sequence: CASSLGADEMGYF.

This clonotype was seen a handful of times. This sequence joins TRBV7-9 and TRBJ2-7; D possibly corresponds to TRBD1 (6 bases). Germline V gene data show CDR1 as SEHNR and CDR2 as FQNEAQ (reference sequence). Trimming took off 5 bases at V and 2 bases at J, with 16 bases between the two ends. The CDR3 totals 15 residues. CDR3 sequence (DNA): TGTGCCAGCAGCGTCAATATGGGACATGCCTACGAGCAGTACTTC. Protein: CASSVNMGHAYEQYF. The full variable domain, with the rest looked up from reference TRBV7-9 and TRBJ2-7, is DTGVSQNPRHKITKRGQNVTFRCDPISEHNRLYWYRQTLGQGPEFLTYFQNEAQLEKSRLLSDRFSAERPKGSFSTLEIQRTEQGDSAMYLCASSVNMGHAYEQYFGPGTRLTVT.

This clonotype was counted only a few times. V gene TRBV12-3 or TRBV12-4 combines with J gene TRBJ2-7; the D gene is possibly TRBD1 (5 bases). V was cut by 3 bases and J by 2 bases, with 14 bases left in between. There are 15 residues in the CDR3. CDR3 sequence (DNA): TGTGCCAGCAGTTTGGAGAGGAAAGGGGCCTACGAGCAGTACTTC. Its protein is CASSLERKGAYEQYF.

This chain links TRBV20-1 with TRBJ2-5; D gene ambiguous. V dropped 3 bases and J dropped 1 base, with 12 bases sitting between them. CDR1 is DFQATT, CDR2 SNEGSKA, per germline (reference sequence). The CDR3 has 14 residues. The chain's CDR3 is CSASPAESQETQYF. The CDR3, as DNA: TGCAGTGCTAGCCCAGCAGAAAGCCAAGAGACCCAGTACTTC.

This clonotype was seen a few times. This chain connects TRBV11-2 to TRBJ2-7; D perhaps matches TRBD2 (6 bases). Trimming stripped 5 bases from V and 0 bases from J, with 11 bases between. Per germline, CDR1 SGHAT and CDR2 FQNNGV. CDR3 length equals 14 residues. CDR3 protein: CASSPVGGSYEQYF. The CDR3 nucleotides read TGTGCCAGCAGCCCCGTGGGGGGCTCCTACGAGCAGTACTTC.

The table lists this clonotype with a count of one. The genes are TRBV7-9 and TRBJ1-3; D is ambiguous. This CDR3 spans 14 amino acids. Trimming stripped 3 bases from V and 5 bases from J, with 11 bases between. Germline V lookup: CDR1 SEHNR, CDR2 FQNEAQ (reference sequence). The DNA of the CDR3 is TGTGCCAGCAGCTTGAGCGTGGTTCGAAACACCATATATTTT. Its protein product is CASSLSVVRNTIYF.

This clonotype has only a few counts. The rearrangement joins TRBV5-1 to TRBJ1-1; D unclear. This CDR3 contains 14 residues. Germline-derived CDR1 and CDR2 are SGHRS and YFSETQ. Deletions cut 0 bases from V and 1 base from J, with 7 bases between. CDR3 region: CASSLGRENTEAFF. Written as DNA, the CDR3 is TGCGCCAGCAGCTTGGGTAGGGAGAACACTGAAGCTTTCTTT.

Points on this clonotype: As the CDR3 is not closed by the conserved phenylalanine or tryptophan, this likely results from a read error. The DNA is left out, because the CDR3 cannot be placed on it with certainty; the CDR3 is given as TCRdb lists it. The gene calls are TRBV5-1 and TRBJ1-5. Germline V gives CDR1 SGHRS, CDR2 YFSETQ. The CDR3 contains 11 residues when both ends are counted. CDR3 loop: CASSLAEGPAH.

This clonotype was seen a few times. This chain links TRBV6-1 with TRBJ1-6; the D gene is possibly TRBD1 (6 bases). The CDR3 runs to 13 residues. V was pared by 3 bases and J by 8 bases, with 8 bases between. Germline loops: CDR1 MNHNS, CDR2 SASEGT. Written as DNA, the CDR3 is TGTGCCAGCAGTGAGGGACAACATTCACCCCTCCACTTT. Amino acids: CASSEGQHSPLHF.